This TCR beta chain appears in the sequencing data of a study of T-cell memory formation after mild COVID-19. Remarks on this clonotype: Its antigen is still unknown.

Study-level findings and limits: Contracting clones from day 15 to 85 showed balanced CD4/CD8; later expanders favored CD4+. Researchers found some responding clones in pre-infection memory, a sign that cross-reactive memory joined.

Germline trimming cut 1 base from V and 10 bases from J; bases unmatched to any gene: 1. In germline, CDR1 is MDHEN, CDR2 SYDVKM. This CDR3 has 12 residues. 5'RACE primed at constant segments yielded TCR alpha and TCR beta cDNA libraries bearing sample barcodes and UMIs. TCRdb re-derived calls from the 5' RACE reads in MiXCR, one entry per CDR3 protein. The table shows roughly 170,000 distinct CDR3 sequences, with around a sixth occurring only once. This sequence joins TRBV28 and TRBJ1-1; 9 bases fit TRBD1. This TCR was sampled from a man between 18 and 35 years old who had mild COVID-19 (a few samples of this study predate the infection). Cell type and time point are not known. The sequenced sample consisted of PBMCs or a T cell subset sorted from them (not recorded which). The CDR3 reads CASSLSGQGAFF. CDR3 coding DNA: TGTGCCAGCAGTTTATCGGGACAGGGAGCTTTCTTT.